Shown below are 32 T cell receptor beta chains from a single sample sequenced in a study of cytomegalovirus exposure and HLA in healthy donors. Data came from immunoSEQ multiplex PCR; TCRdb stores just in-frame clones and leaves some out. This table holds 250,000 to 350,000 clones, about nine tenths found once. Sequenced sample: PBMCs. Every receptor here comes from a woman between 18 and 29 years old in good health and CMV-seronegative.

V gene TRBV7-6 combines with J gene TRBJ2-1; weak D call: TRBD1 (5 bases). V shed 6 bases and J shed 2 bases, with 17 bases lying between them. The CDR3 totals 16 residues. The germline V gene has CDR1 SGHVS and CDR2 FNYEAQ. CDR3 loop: CASRDVGADTYNEQFF. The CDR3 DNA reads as TGTGCCAGCAGGGACGTTGGCGCGGACACCTACAATGAGCAGTTCTTC. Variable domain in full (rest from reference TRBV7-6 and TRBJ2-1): GAGVSQSPRYKVTKRGQDVALRCDPISGHVSLYWYRQALGQGPEFLTYFNYEAQQDKSGLPNDRFSAERPEGSISTLTIQRTEQRDSAMYRCASRDVGADTYNEQFFGPGTRLTVL.

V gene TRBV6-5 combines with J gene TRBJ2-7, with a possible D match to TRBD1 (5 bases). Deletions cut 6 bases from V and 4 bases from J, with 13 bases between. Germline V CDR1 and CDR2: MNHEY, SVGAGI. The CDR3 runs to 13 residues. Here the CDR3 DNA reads TGTGCCAGCAGCCCACAGGTCCAGTACGAGCAGTACTTC. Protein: CASSPQVQYEQYF.

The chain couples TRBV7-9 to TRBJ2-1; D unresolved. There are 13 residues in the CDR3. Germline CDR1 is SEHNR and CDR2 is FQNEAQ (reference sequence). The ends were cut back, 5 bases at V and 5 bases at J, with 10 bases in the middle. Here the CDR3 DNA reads TGTGCCAGCAGCCCCTACCACCACAATGAGCAGTTCTTC. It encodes CASSPYHHNEQFF.

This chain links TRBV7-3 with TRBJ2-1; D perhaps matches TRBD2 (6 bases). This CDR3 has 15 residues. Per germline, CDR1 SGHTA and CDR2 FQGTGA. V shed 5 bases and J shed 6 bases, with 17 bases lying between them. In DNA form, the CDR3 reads TGTGCCAGCAGCCAGGCGGGGACTCTGGGCAATGAGCAGTTCTTC. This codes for CASSQAGTLGNEQFF.

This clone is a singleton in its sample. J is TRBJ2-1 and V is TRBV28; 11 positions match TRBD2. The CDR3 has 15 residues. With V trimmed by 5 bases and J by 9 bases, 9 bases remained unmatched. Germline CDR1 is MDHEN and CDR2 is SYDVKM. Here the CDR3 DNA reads TGTGCCAGCAGTACCCTAGGGCTAGCGGGAGGTGAGCAGTTCTTC. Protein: CASSTLGLAGGEQFF.

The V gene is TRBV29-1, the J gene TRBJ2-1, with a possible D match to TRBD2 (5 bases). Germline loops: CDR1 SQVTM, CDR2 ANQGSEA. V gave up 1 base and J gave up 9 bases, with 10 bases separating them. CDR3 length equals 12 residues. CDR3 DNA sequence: TGCAGCGTTGAAGGTTCTAGCTCTGAGCAGTTCTTC. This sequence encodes CSVEGSSSEQFF.

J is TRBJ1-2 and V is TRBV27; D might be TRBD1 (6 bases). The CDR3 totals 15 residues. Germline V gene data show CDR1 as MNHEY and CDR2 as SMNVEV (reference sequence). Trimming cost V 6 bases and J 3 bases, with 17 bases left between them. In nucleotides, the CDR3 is TGTGCCAGCAGACGACTCATGACAGGTGACTATGGCTACACCTTC. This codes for CASRRLMTGDYGYTF.

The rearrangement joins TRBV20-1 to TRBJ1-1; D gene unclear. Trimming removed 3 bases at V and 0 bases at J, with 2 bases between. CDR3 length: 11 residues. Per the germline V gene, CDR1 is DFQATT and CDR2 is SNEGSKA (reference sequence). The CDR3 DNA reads TGCAGTGCTAGCATGAACACTGAAGCTTTCTTT. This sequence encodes CSASMNTEAFF.

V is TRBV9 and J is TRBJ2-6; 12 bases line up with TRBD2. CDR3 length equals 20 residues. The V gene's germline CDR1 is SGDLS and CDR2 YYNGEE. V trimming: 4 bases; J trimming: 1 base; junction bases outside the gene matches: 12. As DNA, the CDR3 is TGTGCCAGCAGCCCTCGACTAGCGGGAGTCTCGGCGTCTGGGGCCAACGTCCTGACTTTC. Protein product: CASSPRLAGVSASGANVLTF.

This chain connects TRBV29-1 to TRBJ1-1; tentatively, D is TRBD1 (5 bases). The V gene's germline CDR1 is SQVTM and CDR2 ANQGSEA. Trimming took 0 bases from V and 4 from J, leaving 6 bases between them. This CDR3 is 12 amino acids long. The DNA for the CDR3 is TGCAGCGTTGAAGATAGGGGCACTGAAGCTTTCTTT. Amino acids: CSVEDRGTEAFF.

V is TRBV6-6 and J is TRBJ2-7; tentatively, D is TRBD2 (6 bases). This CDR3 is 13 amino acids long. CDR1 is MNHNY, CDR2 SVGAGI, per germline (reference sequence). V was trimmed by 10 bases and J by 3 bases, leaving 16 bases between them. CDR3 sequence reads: CATQSGSVYEQYF. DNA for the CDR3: TGTGCCACCCAATCCGGGAGTGTCTACGAGCAGTACTTC.

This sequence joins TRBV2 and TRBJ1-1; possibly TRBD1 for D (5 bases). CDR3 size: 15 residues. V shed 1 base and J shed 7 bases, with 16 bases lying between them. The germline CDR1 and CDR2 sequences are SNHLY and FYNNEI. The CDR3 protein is CASSEGSAWGGEAFF. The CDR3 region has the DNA TGTGCCAGCAGTGAAGGGTCAGCTTGGGGGGGTGAAGCTTTCTTT.

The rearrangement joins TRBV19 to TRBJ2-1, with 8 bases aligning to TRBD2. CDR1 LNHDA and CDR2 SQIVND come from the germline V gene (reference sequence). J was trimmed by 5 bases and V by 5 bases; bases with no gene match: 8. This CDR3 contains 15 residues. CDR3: CASSGWREVDNEQFF. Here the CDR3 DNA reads TGTGCCAGTAGTGGTTGGCGGGAGGTGGACAATGAGCAGTTCTTC.

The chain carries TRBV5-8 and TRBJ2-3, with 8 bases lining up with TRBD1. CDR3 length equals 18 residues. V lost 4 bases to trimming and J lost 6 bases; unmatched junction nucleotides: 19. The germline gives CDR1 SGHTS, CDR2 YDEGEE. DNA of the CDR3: TGTGCCAGCAGCCTGACAGGGGTGGCGGGACTCGTCACGGATACGCAGTATTTT. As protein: CASSLTGVAGLVTDTQYF. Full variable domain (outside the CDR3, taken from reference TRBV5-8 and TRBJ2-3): EAGVTQSPTHLIKTRGQQATLRCSPISGHTSVYWYQQALGLGLQFLLWYDEGEERNRGNFPPRFSGRQFPNYSSELNVNALELEDSALYLCASSLTGVAGLVTDTQYFGPGTRLTVL.

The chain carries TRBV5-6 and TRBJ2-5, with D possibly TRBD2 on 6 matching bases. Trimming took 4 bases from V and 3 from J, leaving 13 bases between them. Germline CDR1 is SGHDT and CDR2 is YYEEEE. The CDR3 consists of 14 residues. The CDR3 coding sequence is TGTGCCAGCAGCGTAGGGACTGTTGAAGAGACCCAGTACTTC. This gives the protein CASSVGTVEETQYF.

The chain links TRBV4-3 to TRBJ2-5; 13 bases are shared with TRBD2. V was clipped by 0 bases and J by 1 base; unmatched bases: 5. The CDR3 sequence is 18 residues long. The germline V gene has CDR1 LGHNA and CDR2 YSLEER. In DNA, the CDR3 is TGCGCCAGCAGCCAAGAGTGGACTAGCGGGAGCGTCCAAGAGACCCAGTACTTC. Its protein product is CASSQEWTSGSVQETQYF.

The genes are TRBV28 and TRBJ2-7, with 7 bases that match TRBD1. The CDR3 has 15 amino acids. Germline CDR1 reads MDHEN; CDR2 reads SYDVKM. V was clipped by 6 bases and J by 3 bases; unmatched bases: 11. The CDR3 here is CASSPAGGPIYEQYF. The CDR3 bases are TGTGCCAGCAGCCCTGCAGGGGGACCTATCTACGAGCAGTACTTC.

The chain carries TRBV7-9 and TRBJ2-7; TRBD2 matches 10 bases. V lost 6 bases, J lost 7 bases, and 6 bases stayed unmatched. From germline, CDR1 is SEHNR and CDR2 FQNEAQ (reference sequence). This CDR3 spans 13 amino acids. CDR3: CASRQAGGYEQYF. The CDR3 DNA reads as TGTGCCAGCAGACAAGCGGGAGGGTATGAGCAGTACTTC. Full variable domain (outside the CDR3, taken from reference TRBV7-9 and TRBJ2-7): DTGVSQNPRHKITKRGQNVTFRCDPISEHNRLYWYRQTLGQGPEFLTYFQNEAQLEKSRLLSDRFSAERPKGSFSTLEIQRTEQGDSAMYLCASRQAGGYEQYFGPGTRLTVT.

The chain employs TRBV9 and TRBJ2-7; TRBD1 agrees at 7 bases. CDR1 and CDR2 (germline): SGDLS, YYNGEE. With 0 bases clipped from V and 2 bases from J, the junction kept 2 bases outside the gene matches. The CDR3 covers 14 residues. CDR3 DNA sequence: TGTGCCAGCAGCGTAGGAGGGGGCGCCTACGAGCAGTACTTC. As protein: CASSVGGGAYEQYF. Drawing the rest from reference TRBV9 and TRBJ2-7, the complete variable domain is DSGVTQTPKHLITATGQRVTLRCSPRSGDLSVYWYQQSLDQGLQFLIQYYNGEERAKGNILERFSAQQFPDLHSELNLSSLELGDSALYFCASSVGGGAYEQYFGPGTRLTVT.

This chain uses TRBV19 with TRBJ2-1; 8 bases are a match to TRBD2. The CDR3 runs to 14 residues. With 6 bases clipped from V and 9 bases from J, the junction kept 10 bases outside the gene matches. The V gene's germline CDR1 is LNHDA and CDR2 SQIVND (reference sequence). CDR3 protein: CASRKLAEKSEQFF. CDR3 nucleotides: TGTGCCAGTAGGAAACTAGCGGAGAAGAGTGAGCAGTTCTTC.

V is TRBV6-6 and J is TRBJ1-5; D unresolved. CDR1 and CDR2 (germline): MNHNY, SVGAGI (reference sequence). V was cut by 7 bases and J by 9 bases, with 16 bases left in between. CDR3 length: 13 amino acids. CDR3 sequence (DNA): TGTGCCAGCACCTATGGCGAGGTTCGGCCCCAGCATTTT. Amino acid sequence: CASTYGEVRPQHF.

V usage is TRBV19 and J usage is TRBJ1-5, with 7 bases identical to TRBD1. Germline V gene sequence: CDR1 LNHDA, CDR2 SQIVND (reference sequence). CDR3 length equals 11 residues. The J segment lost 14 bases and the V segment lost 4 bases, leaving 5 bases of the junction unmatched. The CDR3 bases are TGTGCCAGTAGTACACAGGGGAAGGAGCATTTT. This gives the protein CASSTQGKEHF.

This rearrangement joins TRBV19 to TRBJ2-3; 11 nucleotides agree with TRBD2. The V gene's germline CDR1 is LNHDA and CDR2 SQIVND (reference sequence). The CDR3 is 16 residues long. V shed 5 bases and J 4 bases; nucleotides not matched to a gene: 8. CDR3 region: CASSVLAGGPSDTQYF. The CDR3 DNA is TGTGCCAGTAGTGTATTAGCGGGAGGGCCCTCAGATACGCAGTATTTT.

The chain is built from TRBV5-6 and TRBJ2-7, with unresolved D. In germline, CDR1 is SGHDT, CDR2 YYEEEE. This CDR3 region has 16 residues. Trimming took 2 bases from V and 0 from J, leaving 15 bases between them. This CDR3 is CASSFGSWPLSYEQYF. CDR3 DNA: TGTGCCAGCAGCTTTGGTAGCTGGCCCCTCTCCTACGAGCAGTACTTC.

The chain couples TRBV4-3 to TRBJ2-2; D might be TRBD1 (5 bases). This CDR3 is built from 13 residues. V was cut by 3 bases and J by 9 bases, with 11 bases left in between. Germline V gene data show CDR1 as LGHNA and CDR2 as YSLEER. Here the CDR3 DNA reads TGCGCCAGCAGCCAGCCACCAGGGTGGGAGCTGTTTTTT. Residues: CASSQPPGWELFF.

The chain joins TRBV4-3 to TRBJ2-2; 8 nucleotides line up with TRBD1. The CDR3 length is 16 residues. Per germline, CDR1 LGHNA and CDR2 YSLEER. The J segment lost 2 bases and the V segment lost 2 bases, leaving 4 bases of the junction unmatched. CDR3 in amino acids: CASSQQGALNTGELFF. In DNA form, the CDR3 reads TGCGCCAGCAGCCAACAGGGGGCGCTCAACACCGGGGAGCTGTTTTTT.

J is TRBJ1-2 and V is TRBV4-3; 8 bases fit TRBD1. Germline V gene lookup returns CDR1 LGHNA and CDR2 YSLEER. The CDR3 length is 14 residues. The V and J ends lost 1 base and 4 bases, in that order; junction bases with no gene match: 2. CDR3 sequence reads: CASSQAQGAYGYTF. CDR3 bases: TGCGCCAGCAGCCAAGCGCAGGGGGCCTATGGCTACACCTTC.

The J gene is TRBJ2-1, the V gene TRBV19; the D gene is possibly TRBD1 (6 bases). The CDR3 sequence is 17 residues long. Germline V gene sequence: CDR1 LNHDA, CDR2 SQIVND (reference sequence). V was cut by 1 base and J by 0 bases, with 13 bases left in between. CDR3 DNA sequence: TGTGCCAGTAGTATAGGCGGACAGTCCATCTCCTACAATGAGCAGTTCTTC. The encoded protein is CASSIGGQSISYNEQFF.

CDR3 sequence reads: CASSQVGADYGYTF. CDR3 in DNA: TGCGCCAGCAGCCAAGTTGGGGCAGACTATGGCTACACCTTC. This sequence joins TRBV4-3 and TRBJ1-2; D may be TRBD1 (5 bases). There are 14 residues in the CDR3. Germline V CDR1 and CDR2: LGHNA, YSLEER. The V and J ends lost 1 base and 3 bases respectively, with 9 bases between them.

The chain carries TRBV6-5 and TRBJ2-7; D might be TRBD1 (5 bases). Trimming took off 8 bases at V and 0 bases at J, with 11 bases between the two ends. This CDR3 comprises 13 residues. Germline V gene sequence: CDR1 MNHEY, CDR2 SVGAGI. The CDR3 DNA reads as TGTGCCAGCTCGGGCGACAGCTCCTACGAGCAGTACTTC. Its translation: CASSGDSSYEQYF.

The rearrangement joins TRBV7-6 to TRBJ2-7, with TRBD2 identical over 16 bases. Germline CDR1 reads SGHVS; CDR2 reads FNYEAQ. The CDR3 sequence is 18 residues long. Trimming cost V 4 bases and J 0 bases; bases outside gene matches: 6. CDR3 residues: CASSSGLAGGILSYEQYF. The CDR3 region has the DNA TGTGCCAGCAGCTCGGGACTAGCGGGAGGGATCCTCTCCTACGAGCAGTACTTC.

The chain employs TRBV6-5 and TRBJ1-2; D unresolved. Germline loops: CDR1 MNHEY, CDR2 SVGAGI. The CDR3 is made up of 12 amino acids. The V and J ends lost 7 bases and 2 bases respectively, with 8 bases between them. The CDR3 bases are TGTGCCAGCAACTTTAACAACTATGGCTACACCTTC. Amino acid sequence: CASNFNNYGYTF.